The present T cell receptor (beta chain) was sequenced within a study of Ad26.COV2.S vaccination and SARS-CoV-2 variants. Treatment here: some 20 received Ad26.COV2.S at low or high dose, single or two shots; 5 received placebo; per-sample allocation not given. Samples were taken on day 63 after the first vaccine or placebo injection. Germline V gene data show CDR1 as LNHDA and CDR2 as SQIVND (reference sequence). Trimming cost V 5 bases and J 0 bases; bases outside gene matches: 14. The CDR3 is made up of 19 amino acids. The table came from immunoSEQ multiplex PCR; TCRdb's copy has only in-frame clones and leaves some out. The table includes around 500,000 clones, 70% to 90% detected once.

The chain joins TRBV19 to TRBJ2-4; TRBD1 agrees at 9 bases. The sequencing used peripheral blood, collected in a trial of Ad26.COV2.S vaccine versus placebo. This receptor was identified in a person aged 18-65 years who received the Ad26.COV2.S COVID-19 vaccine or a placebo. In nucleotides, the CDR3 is TGTGCCAGTAGTGCCATCCCGGGACAGGGTTCGGGAGCCAAAAACATTCAGTACTTC. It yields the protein CASSAIPGQGSGAKNIQYF.